This TCR beta chain was sequenced for a study of blood T cell repertoires in COVID-19. Across the whole study: Both acute and convalescent COVID-19 samples were obtained from the United States, Italy and Spain. Nucleic acid was either cDNA or gDNA, and it came from T cells, B-cell-depleted T cells, or PBMCs.

Methods used by the authors: Nucleated cell counts were estimated from reference gene primer amplification. Assay: immunoSEQ multiplex PCR; the TCRdb copy retains only in-frame clones and omits some. V, J and clone size were drawn from that table, and D and trimming were deduced from the DNA. The sample gives approximately 670,000 clones, 80% to 90% of which show up once; about 0.26% is in the top ten. The CDR3 is 14 residues long. Germline V gene data show CDR1 as MNHNS and CDR2 as SASEGT. V dropped 11 bases and J dropped 6; count of bases not matched to a gene: 11. This clone has only a few counts. Sample: peripheral blood. This chain joins TRBV6-1 and TRBJ1-5, with TRBD1 identical over 9 bases. This sequence originates from a woman younger than 30 with acute or convalescent COVID-19. CDR3 protein: CAASAPDRGQPQHF. The CDR3 coding sequence is TGTGCCGCCTCGGCCCCGGACAGGGGTCAGCCCCAGCATTTT.